This T cell receptor (beta chain) was sequenced for a study of cytomegalovirus exposure and HLA in healthy donors. Study-wide points: V- and J-gene trimming in TCR beta was tied to a missense DCLRE1C variant by an analysis performed later.

Notes on this clone: Its antigen is as yet unknown.

Trimming removed 6 bases at V and 0 bases at J, with 17 bases between. Germline V gives CDR1 LGHNT, CDR2 FRNRAP. This CDR3 comprises 16 residues. The primer mix had 60 Vbeta and 13 Jbeta primers. Authors' methods: Counted up in a later analysis, unique TCR beta chains came to approximately 77 million, with around 10 million shared. Sequenced by immunoSEQ multiplex PCR; TCRdb stores in-frame clones only, minus some. The DNA gave D and trimming, while V, J and clone size come from that table. Of 220,000 or so clones in the sample, about 75% were seen once. The TCR sequence derives from a woman aged 25 to 39 in good health and CMV-seronegative. The sequencing input was PBMCs. This chain uses TRBV12-5 with TRBJ1-1, with D tentatively TRBD1 (5 bases). CDR3 region: CASGLRGGRLNTEAFF. The CDR3 DNA reads TGTGCTAGTGGCTTGAGGGGCGGACGATTGAACACTGAAGCTTTCTTT.